The source of this T cell receptor (beta chain) is a study of CD8 T cells in ankylosing spondylitis. General study results and limits: Some motif variants were previously reported in reactive arthritis synovial fluid and blood. In peripheral blood, disease-linked CD8+ clones occurred at relatively low frequencies. Blood from ankylosing spondylitis patients appeared to carry a characteristic eight-variant TCR beta motif.

CDR3 length: 13 amino acids. V was clipped by 6 bases and J by 4 bases, with 10 bases between them. CDR1 is DFQATT and CDR2 is SNEGSKA in the germline V gene (reference sequence). For TCR beta, libraries came from quantitative 5'-RACE with molecular barcodes. Via MiXCR, TCRdb re-called the 5' RACE reads, giving one row per CDR3 protein. The sample lists about 340,000 distinct CDR3 sequences; more than 20% were seen once. This clonotype appeared a few times. Its specificity is unknown. The source is a male donor with ankylosing spondylitis or in good health (not recorded which). Sequenced input: blood, either unsorted or a sorted T cell fraction (not recorded which). The rearrangement links TRBV20-1 to TRBJ2-6; D is perhaps TRBD2 (5 bases). The CDR3: CSARSGGANVLTF. CDR3 DNA: TGCAGTGCCAGATCGGGGGGGGCCAACGTCCTGACTTTC.